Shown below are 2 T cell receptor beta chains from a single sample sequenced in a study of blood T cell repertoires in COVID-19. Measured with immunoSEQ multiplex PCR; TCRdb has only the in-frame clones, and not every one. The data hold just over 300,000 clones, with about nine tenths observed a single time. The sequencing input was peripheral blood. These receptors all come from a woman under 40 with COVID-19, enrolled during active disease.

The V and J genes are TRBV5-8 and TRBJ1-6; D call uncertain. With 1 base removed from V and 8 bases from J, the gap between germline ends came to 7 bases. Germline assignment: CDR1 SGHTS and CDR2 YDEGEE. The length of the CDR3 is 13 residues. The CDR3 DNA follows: TGTGCCAGCAGCTTGTTTCCAGATTCACCCCTCCACTTT. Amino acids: CASSLFPDSPLHF.

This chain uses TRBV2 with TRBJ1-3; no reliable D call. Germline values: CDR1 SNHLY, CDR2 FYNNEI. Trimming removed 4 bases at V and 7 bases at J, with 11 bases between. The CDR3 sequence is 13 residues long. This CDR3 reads CASSAGEDNTIYF. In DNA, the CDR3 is TGTGCCAGCAGTGCTGGGGAGGACAACACCATATATTTT.